These 32 T cell receptor beta chains originate from one sample sequenced in a study of blood T cell repertoires in COVID-19. The protocol was immunoSEQ multiplex PCR, while the TCRdb copy is restricted to in-frame clones and leaves out a portion. This table holds about 98,000 clones, around nine tenths found once. The sequencing input was peripheral blood. These receptors were collected from a man aged 50-59 years with active or convalescent COVID-19.

This chain uses TRBV19 with TRBJ2-7; no firm D call. Trimming shortened V by 4 bases and J by 4 bases, and 11 bases separated the two germline ends. Per germline, CDR1 LNHDA and CDR2 SQIVND (reference sequence). This CDR3 has 13 amino acids. CDR3 nucleotides: TGTGCCAGTAGTAACACCTTTTTGTACGAGCAGTACTTC. Residues: CASSNTFLYEQYF.

The V and J genes are TRBV10-3 and TRBJ1-3; no firm D call. The CDR3 sequence is 16 residues long. Trimming shortened V by 3 bases and J by 0 bases, and 12 bases separated the two germline ends. CDR1 is ENHRY, CDR2 SYGVKD, per germline. CDR3 DNA: TGTGCCATCAGTGATCCGACGGGTAACTCTGGAAACACCATATATTTT. This codes for CAISDPTGNSGNTIYF.

CDR3 region: CAIIKPFQEAFF. The CDR3, as DNA: TGTGCCATCATAAAACCTTTTCAGGAAGCTTTCTTT. This chain connects TRBV28 to TRBJ1-1; no clear D gene. The ends were cut back, 10 bases at V and 8 bases at J, with 17 bases in the middle. Germline V lookup: CDR1 MDHEN, CDR2 SYDVKM. This CDR3 spans 12 amino acids.

This clone was recorded only once. This chain joins TRBV7-2 and TRBJ1-2; no clear D gene. The CDR3 spans 15 residues. CDR1 is SGHTA and CDR2 is FQGNSA in the germline V gene. The germline V and J ends were trimmed by 3 bases and 5 bases, with 16 bases remaining between them. The CDR3 sequence: CASSFRNQVRYGYTF. CDR3 DNA sequence: TGTGCCAGCAGCTTTAGGAACCAGGTCCGATATGGCTACACCTTC. Using reference TRBV7-2 and TRBJ1-2 for the parts outside the CDR3, the full variable domain is GAGVSQSPSNKVTEKGKDVELRCDPISGHTALYWYRQSLGQGLEFLIYFQGNSAPDKSGLPSDRFSAERTGGSVSTLTIQRTQQEDSAVYLCASSFRNQVRYGYTFGSGTRLTVV.

This clone is a singleton in its sample. The chain has TRBV11-3 and TRBJ2-2; 7 nucleotides line up with TRBD1. The V gene's germline CDR1 is SGHNT and CDR2 YENEEA. Trimming took 3 bases from V and 3 from J; bases not matched to a gene: 4. CDR3 size: 15 residues. The CDR3 sequence: CASSFGTEDTGELFF. The CDR3 DNA is TGTGCCAGCAGCTTCGGGACAGAAGACACCGGGGAGCTGTTTTTT.

The table lists this clone with a count of one. The chain has TRBV18 and TRBJ2-1; 11 bases match TRBD1. Germline V gives CDR1 KGHSH, CDR2 LQKENI. CDR3 length: 13 residues. V lost 4 bases to trimming and J lost 10 bases; unmatched junction nucleotides: 3. CDR3 in DNA: TGTGCCAGCTCACTGGGACAGGGGGACGAGCAGTTCTTC. Encoded protein: CASSLGQGDEQFF.

The rearrangement links TRBV4-2 to TRBJ2-3; D is perhaps TRBD2 (6 bases). In germline, CDR1 is LGHNA, CDR2 YNFKEQ. The CDR3 is 15 residues long. V dropped 0 bases and J dropped 6 bases, with 13 bases sitting between them. DNA for the CDR3: TGTGCCAGCAGCCAAGATTATTATGGGACTGATACGCAGTATTTT. Translation gives CASSQDYYGTDTQYF.

This chain uses TRBV15 with TRBJ2-1; TRBD1 aligns across 8 bases. V lost 3 bases, J lost 1 base, and 2 bases stayed unmatched. Germline CDR1 LNHNV, CDR2 YYDKDF (reference sequence). The CDR3 covers 15 residues. The CDR3 loop is CATSSGQGSYNEQFF. The CDR3 DNA reads TGTGCCACCAGCAGCGGACAGGGATCCTACAATGAGCAGTTCTTC.

This clone was found once. The chain couples TRBV19 to TRBJ2-6, with TRBD1 as a possible D gene (6 bases). Germline V gives CDR1 LNHDA, CDR2 SQIVND (reference sequence). The V end was cut by 3 bases, the J end by 1 base, with 13 bases between. The CDR3 is 17 amino acids. The CDR3 here is CASSIGGSGSGANVLTF. The CDR3 bases are TGTGCCAGTAGTATTGGGGGCTCAGGGTCTGGGGCCAACGTCCTGACTTTC.

The J gene is TRBJ2-7, the V gene TRBV19, with a possible D match to TRBD2 (5 bases). Looked up from germline, CDR1 is LNHDA and CDR2 is SQIVND (reference sequence). The V and J ends lost 3 bases and 6 bases respectively, with 12 bases between them. This CDR3 is built from 13 residues. The CDR3 loop reads CASSMGDLGEQYF. The CDR3 nucleotides are TGTGCCAGTAGTATGGGAGATTTGGGCGAGCAGTACTTC.

The CDR3 loop is CASSLREVGTEAFF. For the CDR3, the DNA is TGTGCCAGCAGCCTCAGGGAAGTCGGCACTGAAGCTTTCTTT. The chain uses TRBV2 and TRBJ1-1, with D perhaps matching TRBD1 (5 bases). Germline CDR1 is SNHLY and CDR2 is FYNNEI. V was trimmed by 6 bases and J by 4 bases, leaving 15 bases between them. The CDR3 runs 14 residues.

This chain links TRBV28 with TRBJ2-1; 14 positions agree with TRBD2. Germline loops: CDR1 MDHEN, CDR2 SYDVKM. V dropped 7 bases and J dropped 0; count of bases not matched to a gene: 5. CDR3 length: 17 residues. The CDR3 DNA follows: TGTGCCAGCAACCCCGGACTAGCGGGGGGCTCCTACAATGAGCAGTTCTTC. It codes for CASNPGLAGGSYNEQFF.

This sequence joins TRBV18 and TRBJ2-7, with D tentatively TRBD2 (6 bases). Deletions cut 1 base from V and 0 bases from J, with 10 bases between. The CDR3 is 15 amino acids. CDR1 KGHSH and CDR2 LQKENI come from the germline V gene. CDR3 in DNA: TGTGCCAGCTCACCACGCGGGGATAGCTCCTACGAGCAGTACTTC. As protein: CASSPRGDSSYEQYF.

CDR3 protein: CASSQAGETQYF. DNA of the CDR3: TGTGCCAGCAGTCAAGCCGGGGAGACCCAGTACTTC. V and J are TRBV6-6 and TRBJ2-5; D is ambiguous. The germline gives CDR1 MNHNY, CDR2 SVGAGI (reference sequence). This CDR3 spans 12 amino acids. The V and J ends lost 5 bases and 5 bases respectively, with 9 bases between them.

The rearrangement uses TRBV4-2 and TRBJ1-4, with 9 bases aligning to TRBD1. V was clipped by 2 bases and J by 6 bases; unmatched bases: 7. Germline V gene sequence: CDR1 LGHNA, CDR2 YNFKEQ. The CDR3 length is 16 residues. The CDR3 reads CASSQFYRGQDEKLFF. DNA of the CDR3: TGTGCCAGCAGCCAATTCTACAGGGGGCAGGATGAAAAACTGTTTTTT.

Only a few counts were recorded for this clone. The chain recombines TRBV7-2 with TRBJ2-7; no definite D call. Germline CDR1 SGHTA, CDR2 FQGNSA. Deletions cut 1 base from V and 3 bases from J, with 7 bases between. The CDR3 sequence is 13 residues long. CDR3 sequence (DNA): TGTGCCAGCAGCTTAGGGCCGCTCTACGAGCAGTACTTC. Translation gives CASSLGPLYEQYF.

This clone was counted between two and nine times. The rearrangement joins TRBV28 to TRBJ1-2; a possible D gene is TRBD1 (6 bases). The germline V gene has CDR1 MDHEN and CDR2 SYDVKM. This CDR3 comprises 12 residues. The V end was cut by 5 bases, the J end by 10 bases, with 14 bases between. The CDR3 nucleotides read TGTGCCAGCAGTACCTCCGGGACACCCTACACCTTC. Translating gives CASSTSGTPYTF.

J is TRBJ2-3 and V is TRBV12-3 or TRBV12-4, with unresolved D. V lost 5 bases to trimming and J lost 2 bases, with 8 bases between them. The CDR3 spans 13 residues. As DNA, the CDR3 is TGTGCCAGCAGTAACGCGAACACAGATACGCAGTATTTT. Translating gives CASSNANTDTQYF.

This sequence joins TRBV2 and TRBJ1-1; 10 bases align to TRBD1. Germline V gives CDR1 SNHLY, CDR2 FYNNEI. There are 14 residues in the CDR3. With 6 bases clipped from V and 1 base from J, the junction kept 2 bases outside the gene matches. CDR3 DNA: TGTGCCAGCAGCGGGACAGGGGCGAACACTGAAGCTTTCTTT. Protein product: CASSGTGANTEAFF. Complete variable domain (other parts from reference TRBV2 and TRBJ1-1): EPEVTQTPSHQVTQMGQEVILRCVPISNHLYFYWYRQILGQKVEFLVSFYNNEISEKSEIFDDQFSVERPDGSNFTLKIRSTKLEDSAMYFCASSGTGANTEAFFGQGTRLTVV.

In DNA, the CDR3 is TGCGCCAGCAGCCATGCTGACGGGGACATTCAGTACTTC. Its translation: CASSHADGDIQYF. The rearrangement joins TRBV4-1 to TRBJ2-4; D is possibly TRBD2 (5 bases). Trimming shortened V by 3 bases and J by 8 bases, and 11 bases separated the two germline ends. The CDR3 length is 13 residues. Germline CDR1 reads MGHRA; CDR2 reads YSYEKL.

The V gene is TRBV19, the J gene TRBJ2-7, with D tentatively TRBD2 (6 bases). Per germline, CDR1 LNHDA and CDR2 SQIVND (reference sequence). V gave up 3 bases and J gave up 7 bases, with 10 bases separating them. This CDR3 is 12 amino acids long. The CDR3 nucleotides read TGTGCCAGTAGTATGGGAGGTGGGGAGCAGTACTTC. Its translation: CASSMGGGEQYF.

V gene TRBV18 combines with J gene TRBJ1-1; tentatively, D is TRBD1 (5 bases). CDR1 and CDR2 (germline): KGHSH, LQKENI. The CDR3 totals 14 residues. Trimming shortened V by 5 bases and J by 1 base, and 11 bases separated the two germline ends. In nucleotides, the CDR3 is TGTGCCAGCTCATGGGGCCAGGGGAACACTGAAGCTTTCTTT. This gives the protein CASSWGQGNTEAFF.

This sequence joins TRBV28 and TRBJ2-7, with TRBD1 matching 10 bases. Germline trimming cut 10 bases from V and 4 bases from J; bases unmatched to any gene: 19. The CDR3 runs 17 residues. The V gene's germline CDR1 is MDHEN and CDR2 SYDVKM. Here the CDR3 DNA reads TGTGCCACCGCGAACCGACAGGGGGCCTTCGGAAAGTACGAGCAGTACTTC. Its translation is CATANRQGAFGKYEQYF. Full variable domain (missing parts from reference TRBV28 and TRBJ2-7): DVKVTQSSRYLVKRTGEKVFLECVQDMDHENMFWYRQDPGLGLRLIYFSYDVKMKEKGDIPEGYSVSREKKERFSLILESASTNQTSMYLCATANRQGAFGKYEQYFGPGTRLTVT.

This clone turned up a few times. The chain employs TRBV2 and TRBJ1-4; TRBD1 might be the D (6 bases). V dropped 6 bases and J dropped 5 bases, with 19 bases sitting between them. Looked up from germline, CDR1 is SNHLY and CDR2 is FYNNEI. The CDR3 is made up of 16 amino acids. The CDR3 sequence: CASRAEQWGQNEKLFF. The CDR3 coding sequence is TGTGCCAGCAGAGCTGAACAGTGGGGGCAAAATGAAAAACTGTTTTTT.

The chain has TRBV7-9 and TRBJ1-5; D remains unclear. Germline CDR1 SEHNR, CDR2 FQNEAQ (reference sequence). The CDR3 contains 13 residues. Trimming shortened V by 2 bases and J by 4 bases, and 6 bases separated the two germline ends. In nucleotides, the CDR3 is TGTGCCAGCAGCTTAAACTCTAATCAGCCCCAGCATTTT. Its protein product is CASSLNSNQPQHF.

Worth noting for this clone: The identical CDR3 is also encoded by other nucleotide sequences in the sample. This sequence joins TRBV10-3 and TRBJ1-2; D gene uncertain. The ends were cut back, 2 bases at V and 4 bases at J, with 8 bases in the middle. CDR3 length: 13 amino acids. Germline CDR1 and CDR2: ENHRY and SYGVKD. CDR3 in amino acids: CAISEGRAYGYTF. CDR3 sequence (DNA): TGTGCCATCAGTGAGGGTAGAGCCTATGGCTACACCTTC.

This chain joins TRBV6-5 and TRBJ2-1; a weak D match, TRBD1 (7 bases). This CDR3 contains 14 residues. Germline CDR1 and CDR2: MNHEY and SVGAGI. The ends were cut back, 7 bases at V and 8 bases at J, with 18 bases in the middle. The CDR3 reads CASNPSQGRHEQFF. The CDR3, as DNA: TGTGCCAGCAACCCCTCACAGGGGAGGCATGAGCAGTTCTTC.

This chain connects TRBV6-2 or TRBV6-3 to TRBJ1-2; D is ambiguous. The CDR3 contains 11 residues. In germline, CDR1 is MNHEY, CDR2 SVGEGT. V shed 6 bases and J shed 6 bases, with 8 bases lying between them. The CDR3 DNA reads TGTGCCAGCAGCTCGACAAATGGCTACACCTTC. Protein sequence: CASSSTNGYTF.

V is TRBV7-9 and J is TRBJ1-2; possibly TRBD1 for D (6 bases). Trimming removed 5 bases from V and 3 bases from J, with 16 bases in between. The CDR3 has 15 amino acids. Germline V gives CDR1 SEHNR, CDR2 FQNEAQ (reference sequence). In DNA, the CDR3 is TGTGCCAGCAGCACCCGGGACATCCCTTACTATGGCTACACCTTC. This sequence encodes CASSTRDIPYYGYTF.

The rearrangement uses TRBV7-9 and TRBJ1-5; TRBD1 agrees at 7 bases. CDR3 length: 14 amino acids. Trimming cost V 4 bases and J 6 bases; bases outside gene matches: 6. Germline CDR1 SEHNR, CDR2 FQNEAQ (reference sequence). The CDR3 DNA sequence: TGTGCCAGCAGCTACACAGGGGTCTCTCAGCCCCAGCATTTT. Its protein product is CASSYTGVSQPQHF.

The J gene is TRBJ2-7, the V gene TRBV2; 9 bases match TRBD1. This CDR3 has 16 amino acids. The ends lost 3 bases at V and 6 bases at J; junction bases unmatched: 12. Germline CDR1 and CDR2: SNHLY and FYNNEI. CDR3 sequence (DNA): TGTGCCAGCAGTGATCAAGGCCCGGGACAGGGAGGCGAGCAGTACGTC. Its protein is CASSDQGPGQGGEQYV.

The chain links TRBV24-1 to TRBJ2-1; TRBD1 agrees at 9 bases. V shed 4 bases and J 6 bases; nucleotides not matched to a gene: 9. CDR1 KGHDR and CDR2 SFDVKD come from the germline V gene. The CDR3 is made up of 16 amino acids. The CDR3 region is CATSDPGQGMGNEQFF. In DNA, the CDR3 is TGTGCCACCAGTGACCCGGGACAGGGTATGGGCAATGAGCAGTTCTTC.